The 13 T cell receptor beta chains below were found in one sample sequenced in a study of T cell responses to AZD1222 COVID-19 vaccine. Some clones are missing from TCRdb's copy, which holds only in-frame ones; the method was immunoSEQ multiplex PCR. The sample comprises some 140,000 clones, about nine tenths of which are singletons, and around 3% rests with the top ten. The sample was peripheral blood, taken on day 0 of AZD1222 vaccination. Source of these receptors: an adult in good health.

This chain links TRBV28 with TRBJ2-7; D uncertain. Germline V gene sequence: CDR1 MDHEN, CDR2 SYDVKM. Trimming left V 2 bases short and J 0 bases short, with 11 bases between. CDR3 length: 15 residues. CDR3 amino acids: CASSLGSRGSYEQYF. CDR3 nucleotide sequence: TGTGCCAGCAGTTTAGGGTCCCGCGGCTCCTACGAGCAGTACTTC.

The rearrangement uses TRBV4-1 and TRBJ2-7; 10 nucleotides match TRBD1. The CDR3 is made up of 16 amino acids. CDR1 and CDR2 from the germline V gene are MGHRA and YSYEKL. The junction had 8 bases not matched to a gene; V was cut back by 4 bases and J by 2 bases. This CDR3 is CASSLAVGTGAYEQYF. CDR3 DNA sequence: TGCGCCAGCAGCCTCGCCGTAGGGACAGGGGCCTACGAGCAGTACTTC.

The chain has TRBV6-5 and TRBJ1-4; D is undetermined. The CDR3 sequence is 14 residues long. CDR1 MNHEY and CDR2 SVGAGI come from the germline V gene. V lost 6 bases to trimming and J lost 8 bases, with 16 bases between them. This CDR3 reads CASSLGPGREKLFF. DNA for the CDR3: TGTGCCAGCAGCTTAGGCCCGGGGAGGGAAAAACTGTTTTTT.

CDR3 sequence (DNA): TGTGCCAGCAGTTACGTGCAGATCAACACCGGGGAGCTGTTTTTT. The encoded protein is CASSYVQINTGELFF. This chain connects TRBV6-5 to TRBJ2-2; D call uncertain. The CDR3 is made up of 15 amino acids. Germline V gene lookup returns CDR1 MNHEY and CDR2 SVGAGI. V lost 2 bases and J lost 2, with 9 bases in between.

The V and J genes are TRBV6-6 and TRBJ1-4; D unclear. With 6 bases removed from V and 5 bases from J, the gap between germline ends came to 16 bases. The CDR3 loop spans 15 amino acids. Germline loops: CDR1 MNHNY, CDR2 SVGAGI (reference sequence). The CDR3 protein is CASSRAGSPNEKLFF. The DNA for the CDR3 is TGTGCCAGCAGCCGAGCGGGGAGCCCAAATGAAAAACTGTTTTTT.

The chain employs TRBV19 and TRBJ1-1, with a weak D call TRBD1 (5 bases). This CDR3 region has 13 residues. Between the trimmed V and J ends, which lost 6 bases and 1 base, there was a span of 9 bases. The germline gives CDR1 LNHDA, CDR2 SQIVND (reference sequence). The CDR3 region has the DNA TGTGCCAGTAGGGGACGTGCGAACACTGAAGCTTTCTTT. Translated, it gives CASRGRANTEAFF. The complete variable domain, with remaining parts taken from reference TRBV19 and TRBJ1-1, reads DGGITQSPKYLFRKEGQNVTLSCEQNLNHDAMYWYRQDPGQGLRLIYYSQIVNDFQKGDIAEGYSVSREKKESFPLTVTSAQKNPTAFYLCASRGRANTEAFFGQGTRLTVV.

This sequence joins TRBV6-2 or TRBV6-3 and TRBJ1-5; D uncertain. The V gene's germline CDR1 is MNHEY and CDR2 SVGEGT. The germline V and J ends were trimmed by 3 bases and 6 bases, with 9 bases remaining between them. The CDR3 has 13 residues. Here the CDR3 DNA reads TGTGCCAGCAGTTATATTACGGGTCAGCCCCAGCATTTT. Its protein is CASSYITGQPQHF.

V and J are TRBV28 and TRBJ1-1; TRBD1 aligns across 9 bases. V was pared by 5 bases and J by 4 bases, with 5 bases of the junction left unmatched. CDR3 length: 14 amino acids. The germline V gene encodes CDR1 MDHEN and CDR2 SYDVKM. In nucleotides, the CDR3 is TGTGCCAGCAGTACAGGGGGCCAGGGCACTGAAGCTTTCTTT. Amino acids: CASSTGGQGTEAFF.

This clone was detected once. The chain uses TRBV28 and TRBJ1-2; tentative D call: TRBD1 (6 bases). This CDR3 region has 16 residues. Germline assignment: CDR1 MDHEN and CDR2 SYDVKM. V was clipped by 5 bases and J by 3 bases, with 19 bases between them. CDR3 residues: CASSMQGLVSDYGYTF. The DNA for the CDR3 is TGTGCCAGCAGTATGCAGGGGCTAGTTTCCGACTATGGCTACACCTTC.

The CDR3 nucleotides are TGTGCCAGCAGGATGGGGGTGTGGACTGAAGCTTTCTTT. Translating it yields CASRMGVWTEAFF. The J gene is TRBJ1-1, the V gene TRBV11-2; perhaps TRBD1 as D (5 bases). The germline V and J ends were trimmed by 6 bases and 5 bases, with 13 bases remaining between them. The CDR3 loop spans 13 amino acids. From germline, CDR1 is SGHAT and CDR2 FQNNGV.

The gene calls are TRBV3-1 (or the pseudogene TRBV3-2) and TRBJ1-2, with 12 bases fitting TRBD1. The CDR3 has 16 amino acids. After removal of 2 bases from V and 7 bases from J, the junction contained 8 bases not matched to a gene. CDR1 and CDR2 from the germline V gene are LGHDT and YNNKEL (reference sequence). In DNA, the CDR3 is TGTGCCAGCAGCCAAACCGCCGGGACAGGGGGCCTTGGCTACACCTTC. Its translation: CASSQTAGTGGLGYTF.

A single count supports this clone. The chain uses TRBV21-1 and TRBJ1-3. TRBV21-1 corresponds to a pseudogene. This CDR3 has 15 residues. The CDR3 loop is CASSKNREDGNTIYF. The CDR3 nucleotides are TGTGCCAGCAGCAAAAACAGGGAGGACGGAAACACCATATATTTT.

The V gene is TRBV7-3, the J gene TRBJ1-1; perhaps TRBD1 as D (5 bases). The CDR3 contains 13 residues. V gave up 1 base and J gave up 6 bases, with 9 bases separating them. CDR1 is SGHTA, CDR2 FQGTGA, per germline. The CDR3 spells CASSLSRDSEAFF. Written as DNA, the CDR3 is TGTGCCAGCAGCTTAAGCAGGGACTCTGAAGCTTTCTTT.